The rows below give T cell receptor beta chains drawn from one sample of a study of CD8+CD57+ T cells in acquired aplastic anemia. MiXCR, applied by TCRdb to the reads, yields one record per CDR3 protein. The table includes about 190,000 distinct CDR3 sequences, around 50% detected once. The source material was sorted CD4+, CD8+, or CD8+CD57+ T cells (not recorded which) from PBMCs. The source of these receptors is a human donor in good health, serving as a control. Both conserved end residues are part of each CDR3. The order of the fields is J gene, V gene, CDR3 protein.

>TRBJ2-7|TRBV9
CASSPPGTGRGYEQYF
>TRBJ2-7|TRBV10-3
CAISGSMRGVGYEQYF
>TRBJ1-2|TRBV29-1
CSGADGNYGYTF
>TRBJ2-3|TRBV20-1
CSARDTFGLAGNTDTQYF
>TRBJ1-6|TRBV20-1
CSAQRADSPLHF
>TRBJ1-5|TRBV12-3/TRBV12-4
CASSLDQPQHF
>TRBJ1-1|TRBV10-3
CAIRKGQTSTGAFF
>TRBJ2-7|TRBV6-5
CASSYSYGTYEQYF
>TRBJ1-2|TRBV2
CASSELQGDGYTF
>TRBJ1-2|TRBV19
CASSIRDRGIGNYGYTF
>TRBJ2-7|TRBV10-2
CASNAGGSSYEQYF
>TRBJ1-2|TRBV20-1
CSAATGPGALDTF
>TRBJ2-7|TRBV12-3/TRBV12-4
CASSFAGTPYEQYF
>TRBJ1-2|TRBV6-2/TRBV6-3
CASSRSRGEDYGYTF
>TRBJ2-6|TRBV19
CASSIAGPANVLTF
>TRBJ2-3|TRBV29-1
CSSRRGGEDVAQYF
>TRBJ1-2|TRBV2
CASSPDRGGYYGYTF
>TRBJ1-5|TRBV10-3
CAISESPGTGGGQPQHF
>TRBJ2-3|TRBV7-6
CASSSLAGVSTDTQYF
>TRBJ2-7|TRBV20-1
CSARPNPGDYEQYF
>TRBJ1-5|TRBV19
CASSLDRGQLLARNQPQHF
>TRBJ2-2|TRBV18
CASSPRERPNTGELFF
>TRBJ2-7|TRBV27
CASSKSGGSYEQYF
>TRBJ2-1|TRBV28
CASTQAYNKQFF
>TRBJ1-1|TRBV12-5
CASGWVGVEAFF
>TRBJ2-1|TRBV7-9
CASIGTSGGNERFF
>TRBJ1-2|TRBV29-1
CSVRQGDYGYTF
>TRBJ1-1|TRBV10-2
CASRVGNTEAFF
>TRBJ2-5|TRBV12-3/TRBV12-4
CASSFARQETQYF
>TRBJ2-7|TRBV6-1
CASSRAANYEQYF
>TRBJ1-6|TRBV10-1
CASSDGTLLHF
>TRBJ1-1|TRBV6-1
CASSEDYRGEAFF
>TRBJ1-1|TRBV20-1
CSARRRRNTEAFF
>TRBJ1-4|TRBV7-2
CASSLAALEKLFF
>TRBJ1-6|TRBV10-3
CAISESTLGTLKDSPLHF
>TRBJ2-7|TRBV15
CATSRDIDREQYF
>TRBJ2-3|TRBV20-1
CSAAPGGETDTQYF
>TRBJ2-2|TRBV5-1
CASSGGKAGGGELFF
>TRBJ2-1|TRBV7-9
CASSLRGLEQFF
>TRBJ2-7|TRBV7-8
CASSLAGSGEQYF
>TRBJ1-6|TRBV7-3
CASSPDSYNSPLHF
>TRBJ2-3|TRBV24-1
CATSQGTPPDTQYF
>TRBJ2-7|TRBV11-3
CASSLDPTYEQYF
>TRBJ2-3|TRBV20-1
CSAGGRSTDTQYF
>TRBJ2-7|TRBV28
CASSLASADFYEQYF
>TRBJ2-7|TRBV7-8
CASSSTGEQYF
>TRBJ2-5|TRBV7-6
CASSPRGAKKVRAQYF
>TRBJ1-3|TRBV7-9
CASSPTVGLFDRNSGNTIYF
>TRBJ2-7|TRBV2
CASSFDRTGNCEQYF
>TRBJ2-1|TRBV6-6
CASSRQNRGNEQFF
>TRBJ1-5|TRBV10-1
CASSEGLGGGNQPQHF
>TRBJ1-5|TRBV7-9
CASSLAVAGTGDNQPQHF
>TRBJ1-1|TRBV7-9
CASSPKTGENTEAFF